Sequencing of this TCR beta chain was carried out in a study of cytomegalovirus exposure and HLA in healthy donors. Donors were nominally healthy when sampled, though unrecorded immune exposures were likely. Germline lookup yields CDR1 SGHVS and CDR2 FNYEAQ. The ends lost 2 bases at V and 4 bases at J; junction bases unmatched: 14. CDR3 length: 19 amino acids. PCR was performed using 60 Vbeta and 13 Jbeta primers. Profiling relied on immunoSEQ multiplex PCR, and the TCRdb table lists in-frame clones only, not all of them. The sample has 150,000 to 200,000 clones, 80% to 90% seen once. Findings and limits, study-wide: According to an earlier analysis, most TCR beta V segments yielded productive rearrangements about 87% or about 30% of the time.

On this clone itself: Its antigen is unidentified.

This chain uses TRBV7-6 with TRBJ1-4, with 9 bases identical to TRBD1. The sample was PBMCs. This receptor was obtained from a woman aged 18-35 years in good health and CMV-seropositive. The CDR3 region is CASSLTLLGTGPFNEKLFF. CDR3 in DNA: TGTGCCAGCAGCTTAACACTCCTCGGGACAGGGCCCTTTAATGAAAAACTGTTTTTT.